Detailed here is one T cell receptor (beta chain). This sample is drawn from a study of technical replicates of blood from a few donors. Germline loops: CDR1 SEHNR, CDR2 FQNEAQ (reference sequence). Trimming removed 5 bases from V and 0 bases from J, with 16 bases in between. The length of the CDR3 is 17 residues. The table came from immunoSEQ multiplex PCR; TCRdb's copy has only in-frame clones and leaves some out. The sample includes 100,000 or so clones, 96% seen only once; the top ten take roughly 0.19%. The origin of this receptor is a human donor in good health. Material: T cells isolated from PBMCs. This sequence joins TRBV7-9 and TRBJ1-4; D is perhaps TRBD1 (5 bases). The CDR3 loop reads CASSPRGGGSTNEKLFF. CDR3 coding DNA: TGTGCCAGCAGCCCTCGGGGGGGAGGGTCAACTAATGAAAAACTGTTTTTT.